This passage covers 17 T cell receptor beta chains from one sample sequenced in a study of radiotherapy plus CTLA-4 blockade in lung cancer. Measured with immunoSEQ multiplex PCR; TCRdb has only the in-frame clones, and not every one. The sample contains 90,000 or so clones, approximately 83% of which appear only once. Specimen: peripheral blood, collected from a patient treated with radiotherapy plus ipilimumab. The receptor set was obtained from a human donor with non-small cell lung cancer who had a partial response to radiotherapy plus ipilimumab.

This chain links TRBV5-1 with TRBJ2-5; the match to TRBD1 covers 7 bases. V gave up 4 bases and J gave up 2 bases; unmatched junction bases: 2. In germline, CDR1 is SGHRS, CDR2 YFSETQ. The CDR3 runs to 13 residues. For the CDR3, the DNA is TGCGCCAGCAGCCCGGGACAGCAAGAGACCCAGTACTTC. This gives the protein CASSPGQQETQYF.

The rearrangement uses TRBV28 and TRBJ2-5; 7 bases map to TRBD1. The CDR3 spans 13 residues. The ends lost 8 bases at V and 5 bases at J; junction bases unmatched: 8. Germline values: CDR1 MDHEN, CDR2 SYDVKM. The CDR3 DNA is TGTGCCAGCCGAGGGGGCAATGCGGAGACCCAGTACTTC. This sequence encodes CASRGGNAETQYF.

The chain has TRBV5-1 and TRBJ2-7; D is perhaps TRBD1 (6 bases). CDR3 length: 12 residues. V lost 4 bases and J lost 5, with 10 bases in between. Germline assignment: CDR1 SGHRS and CDR2 YFSETQ. CDR3 protein: CASSLTGNEQYF. In DNA form, the CDR3 reads TGCGCCAGCAGCCTGACAGGAAACGAGCAGTACTTC.

This chain uses TRBV7-3 with TRBJ2-1; D is ambiguous. Germline-derived CDR1 and CDR2 are SGHTA and FQGTGA. CDR3 size: 19 residues. Trimming shortened V by 4 bases and J by 0 bases, and 22 bases separated the two germline ends. The CDR3 protein is CASSSIALFRRSSYNEQFF. The CDR3 coding sequence is TGTGCCAGCAGCTCGATTGCGTTATTTCGGCGGAGCTCCTACAATGAGCAGTTCTTC.

The chain is built from TRBV28 and TRBJ1-5; no firm D call. Germline CDR1 MDHEN, CDR2 SYDVKM. The CDR3 spans 12 residues. The V and J ends lost 6 bases and 7 bases respectively, with 10 bases between them. The CDR3 region is CASSIHPQPQHF. For the CDR3, the DNA is TGTGCCAGCAGCATACACCCCCAGCCCCAGCATTTT.

This chain uses TRBV19 with TRBJ1-5, with a tentative D call TRBD1 (5 bases). V lost 7 bases to trimming and J lost 1 base, with 8 bases between them. The germline V gene encodes CDR1 LNHDA and CDR2 SQIVND (reference sequence). CDR3 length: 13 residues. CDR3 sequence: CASTGLSNQPQHF. For the CDR3, the DNA is TGTGCCAGTACGGGACTCAGCAATCAGCCCCAGCATTTT.

The rearrangement uses TRBV5-6 and TRBJ1-5; D remains ambiguous. V was shortened by 4 bases and J by 9 bases, with 11 bases between the two germline ends. The CDR3 is 12 amino acids. In germline, CDR1 is SGHDT, CDR2 YYEEEE. The DNA for the CDR3 is TGTGCCAGCAGCACATACAGTGGGCCCCAGCATTTT. As protein: CASSTYSGPQHF.

The chain joins TRBV5-6 to TRBJ1-2; no clear D. The CDR3 sequence is 14 residues long. Germline-derived CDR1 and CDR2 are SGHDT and YYEEEE. Trimming removed 0 bases from V and 8 bases from J, with 14 bases in between. DNA for the CDR3: TGTGCCAGCAGCTTGGTTTGGGAGCCCCTGGGCTACACCTTC. It codes for CASSLVWEPLGYTF. The whole variable domain, remainder taken from reference TRBV5-6 and TRBJ1-2, is DAGVTQSPTHLIKTRGQQVTLRCSPKSGHDTVSWYQQALGQGPQFIFQYYEEEERQRGNFPDRFSGHQFPNYSSELNVNALLLGDSALYLCASSLVWEPLGYTFGSGTRLTVV.

The chain employs TRBV19 and TRBJ2-7; 9 nucleotides agree with TRBD2. Germline-derived CDR1 and CDR2 are LNHDA and SQIVND (reference sequence). This CDR3 has 15 residues. The ends lost 5 bases at V and 3 bases at J; junction bases unmatched: 8. The CDR3 sequence: CASSSPGLAHYEQYF. In DNA, the CDR3 is TGTGCCAGTAGTTCACCGGGACTAGCTCACTACGAGCAGTACTTC.

The chain joins TRBV4-3 to TRBJ2-6, with D possibly being TRBD2 (5 bases). Germline-derived CDR1 and CDR2 are LGHNA and YSLEER. V gave up 4 bases and J gave up 0 bases, with 22 bases separating them. The CDR3 extends over 20 amino acids. CDR3 nucleotide sequence: TGCGCCAGCAGCCGCTACCCCCCGGGGAATATTGGCTCTGGGGCCAACGTCCTGACTTTC. Protein product: CASSRYPPGNIGSGANVLTF.

V gene TRBV9 combines with J gene TRBJ1-2; unclear D gene. Trimming took 0 bases from V and 2 from J, leaving 5 bases between them. The CDR3 loop spans 13 amino acids. CDR1 and CDR2 (germline): SGDLS, YYNGEE. CDR3: CASSVDRNYGYTF. The CDR3 nucleotides read TGTGCCAGCAGCGTAGACAGAAACTATGGCTACACCTTC.

This clone has more than one count but fewer than ten. The rearrangement uses TRBV6-5 and TRBJ1-1; D remains unclear. V gave up 0 bases and J gave up 8 bases, with 16 bases separating them. The germline V gene has CDR1 MNHEY and CDR2 SVGAGI. The CDR3 covers 15 residues. The DNA of the CDR3 is TGTGCCAGCAGTTACTCGCTAAAAAGGAGGGTAGAAGCTTTCTTT. It encodes CASSYSLKRRVEAFF.

The CDR3 sequence: CSVGQIYTGELFF. Written as DNA, the CDR3 is TGCAGCGTTGGACAGATCTACACCGGGGAGCTGTTTTTT. The gene calls are TRBV29-1 and TRBJ2-2; possible D gene TRBD1, 5 bases. CDR1 is SQVTM, CDR2 ANQGSEA, per germline. The ends were cut back, 4 bases at V and 3 bases at J, with 9 bases in the middle. The CDR3 has 13 amino acids.

The genes are TRBV11-2 and TRBJ1-1; D not resolved. CDR1 and CDR2 (germline): SGHAT, FQNNGV. The V end was cut by 1 base, the J end by 7 bases, with 10 bases between. This CDR3 has 13 residues. The CDR3 here is CASSLVPPNEAFF. The CDR3 DNA reads TGTGCCAGCAGCTTAGTCCCCCCAAATGAAGCTTTCTTT.

V and J are TRBV5-8 and TRBJ2-1; 13 bases are shared with TRBD2. Germline loops: CDR1 SGHTS, CDR2 YDEGEE. J was trimmed by 8 bases and V by 1 base; bases with no gene match: 6. This CDR3 is 16 amino acids long. The CDR3, as DNA: TGTGCCAGCAGCTTGTGGACTAGCGGGAGTGGGGATGAGCAGTTCTTC. Translation gives CASSLWTSGSGDEQFF. Full variable domain (missing parts from reference TRBV5-8 and TRBJ2-1): EAGVTQSPTHLIKTRGQQATLRCSPISGHTSVYWYQQALGLGLQFLLWYDEGEERNRGNFPPRFSGRQFPNYSSELNVNALELEDSALYLCASSLWTSGSGDEQFFGPGTRLTVL.

This clone was seen only once. V gene TRBV25-1 combines with J gene TRBJ1-2, with D possibly TRBD1 on 6 matching bases. This CDR3 has 13 amino acids. Per germline, CDR1 MGHDK and CDR2 SYGVNS. V gave up 6 bases and J gave up 4 bases, with 12 bases separating them. CDR3 loop: CASRPGHLYGYTF. CDR3 nucleotides: TGTGCCAGCAGACCGGGACACCTCTATGGCTACACCTTC.

This rearrangement joins TRBV28 to TRBJ2-5; D may be TRBD2 (5 bases). The end of the DNA is better explained by TRBJ2-7, so the J call may be wrong. The CDR3 loop spans 11 amino acids. The germline CDR1 and CDR2 sequences are MDHEN and SYDVKM. The CDR3 loop reads CASRTGYEQYF. The CDR3 nucleotides read TGTGCCAGCAGGACGGGATACGAGCAGTACTTC.